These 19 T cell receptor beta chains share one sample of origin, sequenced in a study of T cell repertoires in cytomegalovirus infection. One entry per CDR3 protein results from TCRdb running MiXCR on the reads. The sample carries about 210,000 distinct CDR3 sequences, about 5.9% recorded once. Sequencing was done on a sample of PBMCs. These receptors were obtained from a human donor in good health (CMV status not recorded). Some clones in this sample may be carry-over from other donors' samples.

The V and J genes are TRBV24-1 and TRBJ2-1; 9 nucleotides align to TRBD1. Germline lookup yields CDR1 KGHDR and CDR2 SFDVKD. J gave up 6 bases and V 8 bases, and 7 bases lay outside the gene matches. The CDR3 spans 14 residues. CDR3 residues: CATMETGGTNEQFF. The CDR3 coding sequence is TGTGCCACCATGGAGACAGGGGGAACCAATGAGCAGTTCTTC.

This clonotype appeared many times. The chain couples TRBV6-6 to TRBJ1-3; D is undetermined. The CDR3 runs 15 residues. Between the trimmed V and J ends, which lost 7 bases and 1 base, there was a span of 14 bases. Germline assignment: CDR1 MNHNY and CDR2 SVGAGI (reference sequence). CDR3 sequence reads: CASKMVEWSGNTIYF. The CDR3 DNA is TGTGCCAGCAAGATGGTAGAATGGTCTGGAAACACCATATATTTT.

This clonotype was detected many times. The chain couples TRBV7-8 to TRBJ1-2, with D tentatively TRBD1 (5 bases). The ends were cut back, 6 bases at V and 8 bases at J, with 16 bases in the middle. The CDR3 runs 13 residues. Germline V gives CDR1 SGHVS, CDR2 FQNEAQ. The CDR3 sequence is CASSGAGEHGYTF. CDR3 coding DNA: TGTGCCAGCAGTGGGGCGGGGGAACACGGCTACACCTTC.

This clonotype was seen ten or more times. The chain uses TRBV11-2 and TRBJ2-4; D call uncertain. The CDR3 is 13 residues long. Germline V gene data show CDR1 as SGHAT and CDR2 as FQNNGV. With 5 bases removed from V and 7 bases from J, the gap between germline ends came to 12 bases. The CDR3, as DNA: TGTGCCAGCAGCCCACCTTCTGGTAACATTCAGTACTTC. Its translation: CASSPPSGNIQYF.

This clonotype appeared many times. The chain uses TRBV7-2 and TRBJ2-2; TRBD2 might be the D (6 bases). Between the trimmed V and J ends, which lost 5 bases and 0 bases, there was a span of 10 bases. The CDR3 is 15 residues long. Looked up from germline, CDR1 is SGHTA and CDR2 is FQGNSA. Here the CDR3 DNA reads TGTGCCAGCAGCCGGAGGGTTCCGAACACCGGGGAGCTGTTTTTT. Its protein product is CASSRRVPNTGELFF.

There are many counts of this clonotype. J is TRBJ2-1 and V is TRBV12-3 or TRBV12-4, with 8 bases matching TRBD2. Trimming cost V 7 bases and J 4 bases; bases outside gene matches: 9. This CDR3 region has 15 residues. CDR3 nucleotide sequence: TGTGCCAGCACCCCCCGGGCGGGGGGTTACAATGAGCAGTTCTTC. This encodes CASTPRAGGYNEQFF.

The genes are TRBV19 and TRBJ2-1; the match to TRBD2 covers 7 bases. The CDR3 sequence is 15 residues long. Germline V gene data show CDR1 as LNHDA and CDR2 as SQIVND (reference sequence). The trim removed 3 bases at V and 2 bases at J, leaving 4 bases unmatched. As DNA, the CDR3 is TGTGCCAGTAGTATTGGGGGGGGGACCTACAATGAGCAGTTCTTC. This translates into CASSIGGGTYNEQFF.

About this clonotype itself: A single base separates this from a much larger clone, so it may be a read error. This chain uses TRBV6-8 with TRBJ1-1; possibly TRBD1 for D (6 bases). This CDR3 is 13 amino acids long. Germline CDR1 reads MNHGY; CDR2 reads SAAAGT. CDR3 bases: TGTACCAGCACCAAGAGGGGGTTCACTGAAGCTTTCTTT. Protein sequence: CTSTKRGFTEAFF.

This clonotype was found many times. This chain's CDR3 is CASSPLAGQNYGYTF. The CDR3 DNA reads TGTGCCAGCAGCCCACTCGCCGGACAGAACTATGGCTACACCTTC. J is TRBJ1-2 and V is TRBV7-2, with TRBD1 as a possible D gene (6 bases). Trimming cost V 5 bases and J 2 bases, with 15 bases left between them. The CDR3 totals 15 residues. Per the germline V gene, CDR1 is SGHTA and CDR2 is FQGNSA.

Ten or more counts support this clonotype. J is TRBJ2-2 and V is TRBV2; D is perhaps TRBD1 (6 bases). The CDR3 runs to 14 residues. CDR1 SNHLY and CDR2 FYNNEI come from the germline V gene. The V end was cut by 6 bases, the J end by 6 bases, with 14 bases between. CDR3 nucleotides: TGTGCCAGCAGGTCCGGCAGGGGACCCGGGGAGCTGTTTTTT. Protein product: CASRSGRGPGELFF.

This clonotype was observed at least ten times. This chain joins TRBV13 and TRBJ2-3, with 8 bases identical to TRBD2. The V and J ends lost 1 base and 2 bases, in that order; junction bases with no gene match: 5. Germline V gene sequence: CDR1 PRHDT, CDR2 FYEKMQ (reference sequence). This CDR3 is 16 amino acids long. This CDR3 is CASSLAGGLVTDTQYF. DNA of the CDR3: TGTGCCAGCAGCTTAGCGGGGGGGCTAGTCACAGATACGCAGTATTTT.

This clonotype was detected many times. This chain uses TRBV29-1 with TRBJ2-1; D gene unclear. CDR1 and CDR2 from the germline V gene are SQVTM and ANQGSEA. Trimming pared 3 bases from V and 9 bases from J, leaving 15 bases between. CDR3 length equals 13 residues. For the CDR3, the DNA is TGCAGCGTTGACAGGAAATGGAGAGGTGAGCAGTTCTTC. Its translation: CSVDRKWRGEQFF.

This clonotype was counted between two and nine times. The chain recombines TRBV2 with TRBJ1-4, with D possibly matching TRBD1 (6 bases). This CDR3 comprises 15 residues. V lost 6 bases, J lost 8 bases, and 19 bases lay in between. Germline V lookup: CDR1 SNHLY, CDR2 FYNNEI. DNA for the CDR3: TGTGCCAGCAGGGGGGCTCTGACAGGAGGGGAAAAACTGTTTTTT. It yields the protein CASRGALTGGEKLFF.

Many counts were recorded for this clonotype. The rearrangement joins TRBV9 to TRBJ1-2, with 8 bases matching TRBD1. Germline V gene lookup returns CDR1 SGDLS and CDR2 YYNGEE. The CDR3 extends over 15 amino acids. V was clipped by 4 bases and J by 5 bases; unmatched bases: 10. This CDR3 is CASSPGTGPSYGYTF. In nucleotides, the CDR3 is TGTGCCAGCAGCCCAGGGACAGGTCCATCTTATGGCTACACCTTC.

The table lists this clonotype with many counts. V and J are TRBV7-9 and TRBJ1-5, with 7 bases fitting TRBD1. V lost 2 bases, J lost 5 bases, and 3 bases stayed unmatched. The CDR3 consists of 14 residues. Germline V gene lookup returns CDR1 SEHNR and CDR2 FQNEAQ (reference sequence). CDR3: CASSLNTGDQPQHF. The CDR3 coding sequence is TGTGCCAGCAGCTTAAATACAGGGGATCAGCCCCAGCATTTT.

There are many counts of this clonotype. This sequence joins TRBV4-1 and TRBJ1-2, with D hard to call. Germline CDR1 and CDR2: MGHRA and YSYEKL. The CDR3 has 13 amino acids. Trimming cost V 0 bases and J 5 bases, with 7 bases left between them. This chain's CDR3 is CASSQEPQYGYTF. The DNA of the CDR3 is TGCGCCAGCAGCCAAGAACCCCAGTATGGCTACACCTTC.

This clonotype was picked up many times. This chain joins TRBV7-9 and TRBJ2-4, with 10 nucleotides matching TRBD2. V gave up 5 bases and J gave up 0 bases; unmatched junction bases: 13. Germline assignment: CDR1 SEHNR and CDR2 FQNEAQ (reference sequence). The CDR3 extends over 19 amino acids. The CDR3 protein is CASSGSGGASPVAKNIQYF. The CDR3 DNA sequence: TGTGCCAGCAGCGGCAGCGGGGGGGCCAGTCCGGTAGCCAAAAACATTCAGTACTTC.

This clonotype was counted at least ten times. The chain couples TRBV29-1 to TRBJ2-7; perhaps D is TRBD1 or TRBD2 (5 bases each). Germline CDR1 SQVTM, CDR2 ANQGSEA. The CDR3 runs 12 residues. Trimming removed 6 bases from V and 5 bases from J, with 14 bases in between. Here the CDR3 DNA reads TGCAGCGTCAGTCCGGGGACGGACGAGCAGTACTTC. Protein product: CSVSPGTDEQYF.

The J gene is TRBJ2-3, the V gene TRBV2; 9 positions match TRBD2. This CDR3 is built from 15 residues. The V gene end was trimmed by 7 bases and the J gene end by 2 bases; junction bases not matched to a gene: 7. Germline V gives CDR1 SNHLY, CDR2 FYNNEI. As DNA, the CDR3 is TGTGCCAGCATTTCCGGGACTAGCTACACAGATACGCAGTATTTT. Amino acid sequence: CASISGTSYTDTQYF.